A single sample is the source of the 29 T cell receptor beta chains below, sequenced in a study of shared clonotypes between healthy human individuals (dated by TCRdb to 2020 to 2021). Receptor amplification or capture employed the immunoSEQ multiplex PCR assay. Entries here come from immuneACCESS through TCRdb and include only in-frame sequences with V and J called. Some clones fail to appear in such tables; in the studies checked, an unresolved V gene covers under half of the shortfall, and the cause of the remainder is unknown. In this sample the table shows 2,500,000 or so clones, 90% to 95% of which occur a single time. The top ten hold roughly 0.14% of the sample. Specimen: naive CD4+ T cells sorted from blood. In light of the paper, this sample's cell subset or site label describes: CD45RA+ positively selected. The receptor set was obtained from a man between 18 and 35 years old in good health.

The sample holds one count of this clone. The chain is built from TRBV14 and TRBJ1-6, with 9 bases aligning to TRBD1. The germline gives CDR1 SGHDN, CDR2 FVKESK. This CDR3 contains 15 residues. Trimming cost V 6 bases and J 7 bases; bases outside gene matches: 7. The CDR3 sequence: CASRRSGQGNSPLHF. The CDR3 bases are TGTGCCAGCAGGCGCTCGGGACAGGGAAATTCACCCCTCCACTTT. Combining the CDR3 with reference TRBV14 and TRBJ1-6 gives the whole variable domain EAGVTQFPSHSVIEKGQTVTLRCDPISGHDNLYWYRRVMGKEIKFLLHFVKESKQDESGMPNNRFLAERTGGTYSTLKVQPAELEDSGVYFCASRRSGQGNSPLHFGNGTRLTVT.

CDR3 DNA: TGCGCCAGCAGCTTGTCGGCTAAAGACTCACCCCTCCACTTT. Protein: CASSLSAKDSPLHF. The rearrangement links TRBV5-1 to TRBJ1-6; D remains ambiguous. The germline gives CDR1 SGHRS, CDR2 YFSETQ. V shed 1 base and J shed 10 bases, with 12 bases lying between them. The CDR3 contains 14 residues.

V and J are TRBV27 and TRBJ2-6, with a tentative D call TRBD2 (5 bases). Trimming removed 5 bases from V and 2 bases from J, with 16 bases in between. The CDR3 covers 17 residues. Germline loops: CDR1 MNHEY, CDR2 SMNVEV (reference sequence). Here the CDR3 reads CASSRAMNSAGANVLTF. CDR3 coding DNA: TGTGCCAGCAGTCGAGCGATGAATAGCGCTGGGGCCAACGTCCTGACTTTC.

On this clone: The sample has other DNA sequences that encode this CDR3 too. The rearrangement uses TRBV30 and TRBJ2-3, with D perhaps TRBD1 (5 bases). The ends were cut back, 1 base at V and 6 bases at J, with 11 bases in the middle. The CDR3 totals 13 residues. Germline CDR1 and CDR2: GTSNPN and SVGIG (reference sequence). The CDR3 loop is CAWSAGRTDTQYF. CDR3 in DNA: TGTGCCTGGAGTGCAGGGCGTACGGATACGCAGTATTTT.

To note about this clone: The sample contains more than one DNA sequence encoding this CDR3. The chain employs TRBV7-2 and TRBJ2-3; perhaps TRBD2 as D (6 bases). V gave up 4 bases and J gave up 6 bases, with 11 bases separating them. The CDR3 loop spans 13 amino acids. Germline V gene sequence: CDR1 SGHTA, CDR2 FQGNSA. The chain's CDR3 is CASSSRGGDTQYF. For the CDR3, the DNA is TGTGCCAGCAGCTCGAGGGGAGGTGATACGCAGTATTTT.

The V gene is TRBV21-1, the J gene TRBJ1-5; TRBD1 reflects the table's D call only, with no check against the DNA. TRBV21-1 is annotated as a pseudogene. This CDR3 is built from 15 residues. The CDR3 loop reads CASSSPDRVQQPQHF. CDR3 DNA sequence: TGTGCCAGCAGCAGCCCCGACAGGGTACAGCAGCCCCAGCATTTT.

This clone was picked up one time. V and J are TRBV18 and TRBJ2-6, with D tentatively TRBD1 (5 bases). The CDR3 loop spans 17 amino acids. Trimming removed 2 bases at V and 4 bases at J, with 15 bases between. Germline CDR1 and CDR2: KGHSH and LQKENI. Here the CDR3 DNA reads TGTGCCAGCTCACCAATCCCCCCAGGGATGGGGGCCAACGTCCTGACTTTC. As protein: CASSPIPPGMGANVLTF.

The chain uses TRBV9 and TRBJ2-3; 7 bases map to TRBD1. The V segment lost 4 bases and the J segment 0 bases; nucleotides outside the gene matches: 5. The CDR3 sequence is 15 residues long. Germline lookup yields CDR1 SGDLS and CDR2 YYNGEE. Written as DNA, the CDR3 is TGTGCCAGCAGCTCCCGGGACAGCAGCACAGATACGCAGTATTTT. Translating gives CASSSRDSSTDTQYF.

The table lists this clone with a count of one. The same CDR3 is also encoded by other DNA sequences in this sample. The chain combines TRBV27 with TRBJ2-7; no clear D. The CDR3 runs to 11 residues. Germline-derived CDR1 and CDR2 are MNHEY and SMNVEV (reference sequence). Trimming cost V 4 bases and J 4 bases, with 5 bases left between them. CDR3: CASSSTYEQYF. CDR3 in DNA: TGTGCCAGCAGTTCGACATACGAGCAGTACTTC.

The chain uses TRBV5-1 and TRBJ2-6; D might be TRBD2 (6 bases). Germline V gene data show CDR1 as SGHRS and CDR2 as YFSETQ. Trimming pared 3 bases from V and 0 bases from J, leaving 16 bases between. This CDR3 spans 18 amino acids. The CDR3 region is CASSSLARGFSGANVLTF. The DNA of the CDR3 is TGCGCCAGCAGCTCACTAGCCCGGGGATTCTCTGGGGCCAACGTCCTGACTTTC.

This clone has only a few counts. This chain joins TRBV5-1 and TRBJ2-1, with 7 bases identical to TRBD1. Germline-derived CDR1 and CDR2 are SGHRS and YFSETQ. The ends lost 0 bases at V and 6 bases at J; junction bases unmatched: 3. The CDR3 has 14 residues. In nucleotides, the CDR3 is TGCGCCAGCAGCTTGGAGGGGGCTCTCAATGAGCAGTTCTTC. Translation gives CASSLEGALNEQFF.

This chain connects TRBV6-1 to TRBJ2-7; D is possibly TRBD1 (5 bases). V lost 0 bases to trimming and J lost 5 bases, with 17 bases between them. The CDR3 contains 16 residues. Germline CDR1 is MNHNS and CDR2 is SASEGT. The CDR3 nucleotides read TGTGCCAGCAGTGAAGCTCACTACCAGGGTGTCGACGAGCAGTACTTC. It codes for CASSEAHYQGVDEQYF.

The chain joins TRBV19 to TRBJ2-1, with D possibly TRBD2 on 5 matching bases. The CDR3 extends over 16 amino acids. The V end was cut by 5 bases, the J end by 7 bases, with 21 bases between. Germline CDR1 reads LNHDA; CDR2 reads SQIVND (reference sequence). In DNA form, the CDR3 reads TGTGCCAGTAGTGAACGAGTCGCGGGCCTGACGAATGAGCAGTTCTTC. Protein sequence: CASSERVAGLTNEQFF.

The chain joins TRBV7-2 to TRBJ2-7; either TRBD1 or TRBD2 may supply D (6 bases each). V was pared by 3 bases and J by 7 bases, with 22 bases between. Germline V gene sequence: CDR1 SGHTA, CDR2 FQGNSA. There are 16 residues in the CDR3. The CDR3 loop is CASSLGTGATGREQYF. The CDR3 DNA sequence: TGTGCCAGCAGCTTGGGTACGGGGGCCACAGGACGAGAGCAGTACTTC. Full variable domain (rest looked up from reference TRBV7-2 and TRBJ2-7): GAGVSQSPSNKVTEKGKDVELRCDPISGHTALYWYRQSLGQGLEFLIYFQGNSAPDKSGLPSDRFSAERTGGSVSTLTIQRTQQEDSAVYLCASSLGTGATGREQYFGPGTRLTVT.

This chain uses TRBV28 with TRBJ2-7, with D possibly TRBD2 on 5 matching bases. Trimming cost V 6 bases and J 1 base, with 16 bases left between them. Looked up from germline, CDR1 is MDHEN and CDR2 is SYDVKM. CDR3 size: 15 residues. The CDR3 here is CASSPGSAQSYEQYF. The CDR3 DNA is TGTGCCAGCAGCCCGGGGAGCGCCCAATCCTACGAGCAGTACTTC.

The V gene is TRBV5-1, the J gene TRBJ2-2; a possible D gene is TRBD2 (8 bases). The CDR3 sequence is 17 residues long. CDR1 and CDR2 from the germline V gene are SGHRS and YFSETQ. Trimming took 0 bases from V and 5 from J, leaving 17 bases between them. The CDR3 here is CASSLALAAGGTGELFF. CDR3 coding DNA: TGCGCCAGCAGCTTGGCACTAGCGGCAGGGGGAACCGGGGAGCTGTTTTTT.

Turning to this clone: In the same sample, other DNA sequences code for this CDR3. The chain couples TRBV29-1 to TRBJ2-1; weak D call: TRBD2 (6 bases). Looked up from germline, CDR1 is SQVTM and CDR2 is ANQGSEA. The CDR3 is 11 residues long. The germline V and J ends were trimmed by 4 bases and 7 bases, with 8 bases remaining between them. The CDR3 DNA follows: TGCAGCGTTGGAGGAGGGAATGAGCAGTTCTTC. Residues: CSVGGGNEQFF.

This sequence joins TRBV7-2 and TRBJ2-1, with 9 bases that match TRBD1. V lost 5 bases and J lost 6; bases outside the gene matches: 14. Germline V gene lookup returns CDR1 SGHTA and CDR2 FQGNSA. The CDR3 loop spans 17 amino acids. This CDR3 is CASSLLFGTGRGNEQFF. The CDR3 DNA sequence: TGTGCCAGCAGCCTGCTCTTCGGGACAGGGCGCGGCAATGAGCAGTTCTTC.

This clone has just one count. The CDR3 loop reads CASSPEWSRGETQYF. As DNA, the CDR3 is TGCGCCAGCAGCCCCGAGTGGTCCAGGGGGGAGACCCAGTACTTC. V and J are TRBV5-1 and TRBJ2-5; TRBD1 aligns across 7 bases. The germline V gene has CDR1 SGHRS and CDR2 YFSETQ. Germline trimming cut 4 bases from V and 5 bases from J; bases unmatched to any gene: 11. This CDR3 comprises 15 residues.

This clone is a singleton in its sample. This sequence joins TRBV18 and TRBJ2-1, with 14 bases lining up with TRBD2. This CDR3 spans 16 amino acids. J lost 6 bases, V lost 5 bases, and 6 bases had no gene match. CDR1 KGHSH and CDR2 LQKENI come from the germline V gene. The CDR3 loop reads CASSSLGTSGGNEQFF. In nucleotides, the CDR3 is TGTGCCAGCTCATCCCTCGGGACTAGCGGGGGCAATGAGCAGTTCTTC.

A note on this clone: Other DNA sequences within the sample encode an identical CDR3. V usage is TRBV5-1 and J usage is TRBJ2-2; unclear D gene. Looked up from germline, CDR1 is SGHRS and CDR2 is YFSETQ. This CDR3 is built from 14 residues. V lost 2 bases, J lost 2 bases, and 7 bases lay in between. The CDR3 DNA reads TGCGCCAGCAGCTTCCGCGGAAACACCGGGGAGCTGTTTTTT. It translates to CASSFRGNTGELFF.

Of note for this clone: Within the sample, other DNA sequences also encode this same CDR3. This chain uses TRBV11-2 with TRBJ2-7; tentative D call: TRBD1 (5 bases). Trimming removed 5 bases at V and 3 bases at J, with 11 bases between. This CDR3 has 13 residues. Germline CDR1 reads SGHAT; CDR2 reads FQNNGV. CDR3 region: CASSLVTGYEQYF. CDR3 nucleotide sequence: TGTGCCAGCAGCCTGGTCACAGGCTACGAGCAGTACTTC.

This chain's CDR3 is CASSSSGTAGETQYF. The CDR3 DNA follows: TGCGCCAGCAGCTCTAGCGGCACGGCGGGGGAGACCCAGTACTTC. V is TRBV5-1 and J is TRBJ2-5; 7 bases are shared with TRBD2. Germline assignment: CDR1 SGHRS and CDR2 YFSETQ. The ends lost 3 bases at V and 5 bases at J; junction bases unmatched: 10. The CDR3 extends over 15 amino acids.

The V gene is TRBV11-2, the J gene TRBJ1-1, with D unresolved. Looked up from germline, CDR1 is SGHAT and CDR2 is FQNNGV. There are 13 residues in the CDR3. Trimming took off 1 base at V and 6 bases at J, with 9 bases between the two ends. The CDR3 sequence is CASSLARGAEAFF. The CDR3 coding sequence is TGTGCCAGCAGCTTAGCTCGCGGGGCTGAAGCTTTCTTT.

This chain links TRBV28 with TRBJ1-1; D call uncertain. V lost 8 bases to trimming and J lost 0 bases, with 10 bases between them. CDR3 length equals 13 residues. Germline assignment: CDR1 MDHEN and CDR2 SYDVKM. The CDR3 DNA follows: TGTGCCAGCCTCCGGACCATGAACACTGAAGCTTTCTTT. Translating it yields CASLRTMNTEAFF.

The V gene is TRBV6-1, the J gene TRBJ2-3; D is unclear. Trimming took off 2 bases at V and 5 bases at J, with 14 bases between the two ends. The germline CDR1 and CDR2 sequences are MNHNS and SASEGT. This CDR3 has 15 residues. The CDR3 here is CASSESLGVGDTQYF. For the CDR3, the DNA is TGTGCCAGCAGTGAATCCCTTGGCGTCGGAGATACGCAGTATTTT.

V gene TRBV5-3 combines with J gene TRBJ2-3; weak D call: TRBD2 (5 bases). TRBV5-3 is an ORF, and what it does is uncertain. This CDR3 spans 16 amino acids. Deletions cut 0 bases from V and 2 bases from J, with 13 bases between. In DNA form, the CDR3 reads TGTGCCAGAAGCTTGGTGTCTAGCAGTTTCACAGATACGCAGTATTTT. It encodes CARSLVSSSFTDTQYF.

This clone was counted a single time. This chain joins TRBV9 and TRBJ2-4; D possibly corresponds to TRBD2 (5 bases). V lost 1 base to trimming and J lost 7 bases, with 12 bases between them. This CDR3 is built from 14 residues. Germline values: CDR1 SGDLS, CDR2 YYNGEE. The CDR3 is CASSVFDGVNIQYF. The CDR3 region has the DNA TGTGCCAGCAGCGTATTTGACGGGGTGAACATTCAGTACTTC.

The V gene is TRBV11-2, the J gene TRBJ1-6; 7 positions agree with TRBD1. The CDR3 loop spans 15 amino acids. V lost 6 bases to trimming and J lost 7 bases; unmatched junction nucleotides: 9. CDR1 and CDR2 (germline): SGHAT, FQNNGV. The CDR3 sequence: CASRSAGGKNSPLHF. The CDR3 DNA sequence: TGTGCCAGCAGGTCGGCAGGGGGGAAAAATTCACCCCTCCACTTT.